The TCR beta chain described here comes from a study of Graves' ophthalmopathy and Graves' hyperthyroidism. Germline values: CDR1 SGHTA, CDR2 FQGNSA. V was clipped by 5 bases and J by 6 bases, with 13 bases between them. The CDR3 loop spans 13 amino acids. CDR3 regions of TCR beta were amplified from RNA transcripts. The first round was an RT-PCR with HTBI primers, and the second round was a multiplex PCR. In TCRdb, the multiplex PCR reads were re-called with MiXCR into one record per CDR3 protein. The table has about 230,000 distinct CDR3 sequences, 45% seen once. The sequence derives from an adult man with Graves' ophthalmopathy. The sample was peripheral blood. This chain joins TRBV7-2 and TRBJ1-1; D may be TRBD1 (5 bases). This CDR3 is CASSTTAASEAFF. For the CDR3, the DNA is TGTGCCAGCAGCACGACAGCGGCCTCTGAAGCTTTCTTT.